This T cell receptor beta chain was sequenced in a study of T cells in Graves' hyperthyroidism and ophthalmopathy (dated by TCRdb to the late 2010s). Broadly, across the study: Peripheral blood samples were taken at initial diagnosis, before any treatment was given. Following sampling, methimazole starting at 30 mg daily was given to hyperthyroidism patients, and high-dose intravenous methylprednisolone was given to ophthalmopathy patients. The study also compared thyroid tissue and blood T-cell repertoires from a handful of Graves' hyperthyroidism patients. To identify distinguishing TCR V-J signatures, a discovery cohort of about 100 patients was used, comprising fewer than 45 with Graves' ophthalmopathy and around 60 with stable Graves' hyperthyroidism. According to the paper, TCR Vbeta CDR3 sequencing was carried out on more than 120 peripheral blood samples, which came from under 50 ophthalmopathy, 75 to 80 hyperthyroidism and about 17 progressor patients. The 75 to 100 discovery patients were randomly divided into training and test sets at a 7:3 ratio. An independent validation cohort of about 20 hyperthyroidism patients and roughly 16 patients who later progressed to ophthalmopathy tested prospective prediction of ophthalmopathy.

Trimming leaves V shorter by 5 bases and J shorter by 6 bases, with the junction holding 11 bases beyond the gene matches. Taken from cysteine to phenylalanine, the CDR3 has 15 residues. CDR3 DNA only is kept here, 45 bases in frame from base 1. Ophthalmopathy patients had moderately to severely active disease, with a Clinical Activity Score of 3 or more, a NOSPECS grade of 4 or more, and a disease duration of less than 3 months. Any patient with an uncontrolled infection, another autoimmune disease, pregnancy or lactation was excluded. Diagnoses were based on clinical symptoms, serum thyroxine and TRAb, thyroid ultrasound and orbital computed tomography. Ficoll-Paque density gradient centrifugation was used to isolate PBMCs from 8 to 10 ml of fresh peripheral blood. Total RNA was extracted with Trizol reagent, and quality was checked on an Agilent 2100 Bioanalyzer. Results and caveats for the whole study, not just this receptor: In validation, progression to ophthalmopathy was predicted by the model with 70.59% sensitivity and about 72% specificity, a median of approximately 7.1 months before onset. Blood samples also contained most of the expanded thyroid clonotypes (frequency above 0.001), which suggests that blood repertoires may reflect thyroid immune responses. No statistical method was used to fix the sample size in advance, and group allocation was not hidden from the investigators. A 13 V-J signature model separated ophthalmopathy from stable hyperthyroidism, with roughly 88% sensitivity and about 81% specificity in cross-validation and 80%/75% in testing.

The TCR beta CDR3 regions were amplified from the RNA transcripts. The first round of RT-PCR for the TCR CDR3 was performed with the HTBI primer set and the Qiagen OneStep RT-PCR kit. The libraries were constructed in a second round of multiplex PCR and then size-selected and purified. Paired-end sequencing of the libraries was performed with 100 bp reads on an Illumina HiSeq2000. From the authors' description of their analysis: SOAPnuke was used to process the raw data, removing reads that contained adapters or uncalled bases, had a mean Phred below 15, or lacked an exact match to the constant primer or identifier. COPE v1.2.5 was used to merge high-quality paired reads, and clonotypes were defined as unique nucleotide sequences. Clonotypes were aligned to IMGT TRBV, TRBD and TRBJ reference segments using MiTCR v1.1. Analysis was restricted to V-J combinations with a frequency above 0.0001, which covered just over 98% of repertoires. A TCS score was defined as the ratio between F50 (clonal expansion) and ExV (chaos), using BLOSUM62-based TCRdist between CDR3 peptides within each V-J. Welch's t-statistics and random forest reduced 500 to 650 V-J features to roughly 13, which were used in a naive Bayes classifier (R e1071). The similarity between thyroid and blood repertoires was quantified using the Morisita-Horn index. In TCRdb, the public reads were trimmed at Q25 with fastp and aligned with MiXCR, with productive beta chains retained. Entries are consolidated by CDR3 protein sequence, retaining the most common genes and DNA. TCRdb's processing, not the authors' own work, is the source of the V and J calls. The sample yields about 55,000 distinct CDR3 sequences; about 57% were counted once. The biggest ten clones account for approximately 3.4% of the sample.

Note on this clonotype: Its antigen target is currently unknown. Base qualities are not at hand, and no much larger clone is one base apart.

The rearrangement combines TRBV12-3 or TRBV12-4 with TRBJ1-2, and 8 bases in between align with TRBD1. This sequence was found in a woman in her sixties with Graves' ophthalmopathy. Sequenced material: blood. The DNA sequence follows: TGTGCCAGCAGTCCAGACAGGGGCATGTACAATGGCTACACCTTC. This yields the protein CASSPDRGMYNGYTF.